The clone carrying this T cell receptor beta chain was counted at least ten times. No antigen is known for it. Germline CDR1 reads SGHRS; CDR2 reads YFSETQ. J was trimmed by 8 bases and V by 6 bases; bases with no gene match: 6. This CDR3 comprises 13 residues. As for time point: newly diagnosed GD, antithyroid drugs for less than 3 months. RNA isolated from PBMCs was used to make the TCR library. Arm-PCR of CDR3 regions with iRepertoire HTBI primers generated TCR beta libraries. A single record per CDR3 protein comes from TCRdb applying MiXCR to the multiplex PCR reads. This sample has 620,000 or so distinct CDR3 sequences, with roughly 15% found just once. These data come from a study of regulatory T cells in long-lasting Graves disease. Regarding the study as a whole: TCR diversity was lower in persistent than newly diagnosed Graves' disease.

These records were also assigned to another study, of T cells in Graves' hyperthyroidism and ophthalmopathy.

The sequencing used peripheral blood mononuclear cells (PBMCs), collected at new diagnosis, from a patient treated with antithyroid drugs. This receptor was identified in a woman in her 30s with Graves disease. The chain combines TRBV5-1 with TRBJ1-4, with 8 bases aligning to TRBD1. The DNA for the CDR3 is TGCGCCAGCAAAGGACAGGGAGGGGAAAAACTGTTTTTT. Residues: CASKGQGGEKLFF.